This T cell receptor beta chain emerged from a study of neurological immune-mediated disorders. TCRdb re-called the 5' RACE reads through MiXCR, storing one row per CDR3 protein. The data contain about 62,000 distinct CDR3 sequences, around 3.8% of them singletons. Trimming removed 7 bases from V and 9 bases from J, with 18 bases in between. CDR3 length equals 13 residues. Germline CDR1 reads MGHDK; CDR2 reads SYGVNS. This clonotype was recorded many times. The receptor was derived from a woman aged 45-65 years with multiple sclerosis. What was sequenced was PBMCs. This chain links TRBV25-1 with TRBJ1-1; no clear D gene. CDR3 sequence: CASIPDSWHQAFF. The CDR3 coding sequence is TGTGCCAGCATCCCCGATTCTTGGCATCAAGCTTTCTTT.